This is a list of T cell receptor beta chains from one sample in a study of vaccination and CD4 T cells after COVID-19. These receptors lack a known antigen. TCRdb re-called the PCR reads through MiXCR, storing one row per CDR3 protein. The sample has roughly 16,000 distinct CDR3 sequences, around 55% seen once. The source was cultured CD4+ T cells from blood, collected after SARS-CoV-2 vaccination. The source is a human donor with COVID-19. CDR3s include the opening cysteine and the closing phenylalanine or tryptophan. A D gene is named only where the DNA matches it firmly. Part of the rows lack a size; the others show once, few, many or a class for expanded clones.

d_gene: NA; abundance: few; v_gene: TRBV20-1; j_gene: TRBJ2-5; CDR3nt: TGCAGTGCGAGTACAGGCCAAGAGACCCAGTACTTC; CDR3aa: CSASTGQETQYF
d_gene: NA; abundance: NA; v_gene: TRBV20-1; j_gene: TRBJ2-7; CDR3nt: TGCAGTGCTAGATTGGGCTACTCAACCTACGAGCAGTACTTC; CDR3aa: CSARLGYSTYEQYF
d_gene: TRBD1; abundance: few; v_gene: TRBV20-1; j_gene: TRBJ2-2; CDR3nt: TGCAGTGCTAGCCGGGACAGGGCCAACACCGGGGAGCTGTTTTTT; CDR3aa: CSASRDRANTGELFF
d_gene: TRBD2; abundance: NA; v_gene: TRBV5-6; j_gene: TRBJ2-3; CDR3nt: TGTGCCAGCAGCCTGGTAGCGGGGGAGATAACAGATACGCAGTATTTT; CDR3aa: CASSLVAGEITDTQYF
d_gene: NA; abundance: NA; v_gene: TRBV7-3; j_gene: TRBJ2-7; CDR3nt: TGTGCCAGCAGCAGGGGACCGGCCTACGAGCAGTACTTC; CDR3aa: CASSRGPAYEQYF
d_gene: TRBD2; abundance: NA; v_gene: TRBV7-7; j_gene: TRBJ2-5; CDR3nt: TGTGCTAGCAGCCCCCGGACTAGCGGGGGTACTATTGCGACCCAGTACTTC; CDR3aa: CASSPRTSGGTIATQYF
d_gene: NA; abundance: NA; v_gene: TRBV11-2; j_gene: TRBJ1-1; CDR3nt: TGTGCCAGCAGCTTAGGGCCTCGAGACACTGAAGCTTTCTTT; CDR3aa: CASSLGPRDTEAFF
d_gene: NA; abundance: NA; v_gene: TRBV28; j_gene: TRBJ1-5; CDR3nt: TGTGCCACACAGGGTCAGCCCCAGCATTTT; CDR3aa: CATQGQPQHF
d_gene: NA; abundance: few; v_gene: TRBV7-9; j_gene: TRBJ1-2; CDR3nt: TGTGCCAGCAGCCAGCCTAGGGGGGCTCAATATGGCTACACCTTC; CDR3aa: CASSQPRGAQYGYTF
d_gene: NA; abundance: NA; v_gene: TRBV20-1; j_gene: TRBJ2-2; CDR3nt: TGCAGTGCTAGAGAGAGGGGCAGGGGACCCACCGGGGAGCTGTTTTTT; CDR3aa: CSARERGRGPTGELFF
d_gene: NA; abundance: NA; v_gene: TRBV19; j_gene: TRBJ2-2; CDR3nt: TGTGCCAGTAGTACGCGGACGTACACCGGGGAGCTGTTTTTT; CDR3aa: CASSTRTYTGELFF
d_gene: NA; abundance: NA; v_gene: TRBV5-6; j_gene: TRBJ1-6; CDR3nt: TGTGCCAGCAGCTTAGGAGGGCGCGTTAACTATTCACCCCTCCACTTT; CDR3aa: CASSLGGRVNYSPLHF
d_gene: TRBD1; abundance: few; v_gene: TRBV7-9; j_gene: TRBJ2-3; CDR3nt: TGTGCCAGCAGACCGGGACAGGTGACAGATACGCAGTATTTT; CDR3aa: CASRPGQVTDTQYF
d_gene: NA; abundance: NA; v_gene: TRBV7-9; j_gene: TRBJ2-2; CDR3nt: TGTGCCAGCAGCGAAAGGGCGAACACCGGGGAGCTGTTTTTT; CDR3aa: CASSERANTGELFF
d_gene: NA; abundance: NA; v_gene: TRBV27; j_gene: TRBJ2-2; CDR3nt: TGTGCCAGTTTAGTTTCCGTCTGGGAGCTGTTTTTT; CDR3aa: CASLVSVWELFF
d_gene: NA; abundance: few; v_gene: TRBV7-3; j_gene: TRBJ1-2; CDR3nt: TGTGCCAGCAGCCCATTGGGCACAGGCTATGGCTACACCTTC; CDR3aa: CASSPLGTGYGYTF
d_gene: NA; abundance: NA; v_gene: TRBV4-1; j_gene: TRBJ1-5; CDR3nt: TGCGCCAGCAGCCAAACGAATCAGCCCCAGCATTTT; CDR3aa: CASSQTNQPQHF
d_gene: TRBD1; abundance: few; v_gene: TRBV7-2; j_gene: TRBJ1-5; CDR3nt: TGTGCCAGCAGCTCAGGGGGAAGCAATCAGCCCCAGCATTTT; CDR3aa: CASSSGGSNQPQHF
d_gene: TRBD1; abundance: NA; v_gene: TRBV12-3/TRBV12-4; j_gene: TRBJ1-6; CDR3nt: TGTGCCAGCAGTTTAAAGGGACAGGGTAATTCACCCCTCCACTTT; CDR3aa: CASSLKGQGNSPLHF
d_gene: TRBD1; abundance: once; v_gene: TRBV20-1; j_gene: TRBJ1-1; CDR3nt: TGCAGTGCTAGTCTCAGGGGGCCTAACACTGAAGCTTTCTTT; CDR3aa: CSASLRGPNTEAFF
d_gene: NA; abundance: NA; v_gene: TRBV28; j_gene: TRBJ1-5; CDR3nt: TGTGCCAGCAGTTTAGTTGGCAGTTCTTTTCCCTTGCCCCAGCATTTT; CDR3aa: CASSLVGSSFPLPQHF
d_gene: TRBD1; abundance: NA; v_gene: TRBV6-1; j_gene: TRBJ2-2; CDR3nt: TGTGCCAGGGACAGGGGGACCGGGGAGCTGTTTTTT; CDR3aa: CARDRGTGELFF
d_gene: TRBD2; abundance: NA; v_gene: TRBV25-1; j_gene: TRBJ2-5; CDR3nt: TGTGCCAGCAGTTCCCCCCCTAGCGGGGGGGACTACCCAGAGACCCAGTACTTC; CDR3aa: CASSSPPSGGDYPETQYF
d_gene: TRBD1; abundance: NA; v_gene: TRBV7-2; j_gene: TRBJ1-5; CDR3nt: TGTGCCAGCAGCCGGGACAGGGCGGGCAATCAGCCCCAGCATTTT; CDR3aa: CASSRDRAGNQPQHF
d_gene: NA; abundance: once; v_gene: TRBV6-1; j_gene: TRBJ1-5; CDR3nt: TGTGCCAGCAGTCCCGACGGGTCGCCATATAGCGATCAGCCCCAGCATTTT; CDR3aa: CASSPDGSPYSDQPQHF
d_gene: NA; abundance: NA; v_gene: TRBV30; j_gene: TRBJ1-1; CDR3nt: TGTGCCTGTCCGGGGCAGGAGGGCACTGAAGCTTTCTTT; CDR3aa: CACPGQEGTEAFF
d_gene: NA; abundance: NA; v_gene: TRBV18; j_gene: TRBJ1-2; CDR3nt: TGTGCCAGCTCACCACCGGGGACCGATTATGGCTACACCTTC; CDR3aa: CASSPPGTDYGYTF
d_gene: TRBD2; abundance: few; v_gene: TRBV7-6; j_gene: TRBJ2-5; CDR3nt: TGTGCCAGCAGCTTCTCCGGAACTAGCGGGGGAAAAGGAGAGACCCAGTACTTC; CDR3aa: CASSFSGTSGGKGETQYF
d_gene: NA; abundance: few; v_gene: TRBV20-1; j_gene: TRBJ2-3; CDR3nt: TGCAGTGCCCCGCCCGGCCTGCTTGGGCAGTATTTT; CDR3aa: CSAPPGLLGQYF
d_gene: NA; abundance: few; v_gene: TRBV19; j_gene: TRBJ2-5; CDR3nt: TGTGCCAGTAGCCTCGTGGGGGGAGCAGAAGAGACCCAGTACTTC; CDR3aa: CASSLVGGAEETQYF
d_gene: NA; abundance: NA; v_gene: TRBV20-1; j_gene: TRBJ1-4; CDR3nt: TGCAGTGCTAGGACTCGGCAGGTCGGTGAAAAACTGTTTTTT; CDR3aa: CSARTRQVGEKLFF
d_gene: NA; abundance: NA; v_gene: TRBV28; j_gene: TRBJ1-5; CDR3nt: TGTGCCAGCAGCGGTCGCAATCAGCCCCAGCATTTT; CDR3aa: CASSGRNQPQHF
d_gene: NA; abundance: NA; v_gene: TRBV11-3; j_gene: TRBJ1-1; CDR3nt: TGTGCCAGCAGCTTAAGGGGACGCTCGGAAGCTTTCTTT; CDR3aa: CASSLRGRSEAFF
d_gene: TRBD1; abundance: NA; v_gene: TRBV7-9; j_gene: TRBJ2-7; CDR3nt: TGTGCCAGCAGTAAGGGACAGGAACCCTACGAGCAGTACTTC; CDR3aa: CASSKGQEPYEQYF
d_gene: NA; abundance: NA; v_gene: TRBV25-1; j_gene: TRBJ2-2; CDR3nt: TGTGCCAGCAATGCGGTATCGGGAAACACCGGGGAGCTGTTTTTT; CDR3aa: CASNAVSGNTGELFF
d_gene: TRBD2; abundance: NA; v_gene: TRBV7-9; j_gene: TRBJ2-1; CDR3nt: TGTGCCAGCAGCCCTGGTGCGGGGGACGGTCCTCACAATGAGCAGTTCTTC; CDR3aa: CASSPGAGDGPHNEQFF
d_gene: NA; abundance: NA; v_gene: TRBV7-9; j_gene: TRBJ1-1; CDR3nt: TGTGCCAGCAGCTGGGTAGCTAGAGGTGAAGCTTTCTTT; CDR3aa: CASSWVARGEAFF
d_gene: TRBD1; abundance: few; v_gene: TRBV7-9; j_gene: TRBJ1-2; CDR3nt: TGTGCCAGCAGCCCCCGACAGGGGGCCTATAGCTACACCTTC; CDR3aa: CASSPRQGAYSYTF
d_gene: NA; abundance: NA; v_gene: TRBV6-1; j_gene: TRBJ2-1; CDR3nt: TGTGCCAGCAGTGAGGGGCAAGGAACCTACAATGAGCAGTTCTTC; CDR3aa: CASSEGQGTYNEQFF
d_gene: NA; abundance: NA; v_gene: TRBV6-1; j_gene: TRBJ1-6; CDR3nt: TGTGCCGCTAGAGGACTCTATAATTCACCCCTCCACTTT; CDR3aa: CAARGLYNSPLHF
d_gene: NA; abundance: NA; v_gene: TRBV19; j_gene: TRBJ2-2; CDR3nt: TGTGCCAGTAGTTTCAGGACCTCGAACACCGGGGAGCTGTTTTTT; CDR3aa: CASSFRTSNTGELFF
d_gene: NA; abundance: NA; v_gene: TRBV27; j_gene: TRBJ2-1; CDR3nt: TGTGCCAGCAGACGACTGCCCAGCTCCTACAATGAGCAGTTCTTC; CDR3aa: CASRRLPSSYNEQFF
d_gene: NA; abundance: NA; v_gene: TRBV10-3; j_gene: TRBJ2-3; CDR3nt: TGTGCCATCAGTGGGCCCGGGACTTTGACAGATACGCAGTATTTT; CDR3aa: CAISGPGTLTDTQYF
d_gene: NA; abundance: NA; v_gene: TRBV5-4; j_gene: TRBJ2-5; CDR3nt: TGTGCCAGCAGCTTGGACGAGAGTGGCGAGACCCAGTACTTC; CDR3aa: CASSLDESGETQYF
d_gene: NA; abundance: NA; v_gene: TRBV15; j_gene: TRBJ2-5; CDR3nt: TGTGCCACCAGCAGAGAAGGGTTGGAAGAGACCCAGTACTTC; CDR3aa: CATSREGLEETQYF
d_gene: NA; abundance: NA; v_gene: TRBV28; j_gene: TRBJ2-3; CDR3nt: TGTGCCAGCAGTCCCGGAGGGGAGGGCACAGATACGCAGTATTTT; CDR3aa: CASSPGGEGTDTQYF
d_gene: NA; abundance: few; v_gene: TRBV7-2; j_gene: TRBJ1-5; CDR3nt: TGTGCCAGCAGCACGCAGGGAAATCAGCCCCAGCATTTT; CDR3aa: CASSTQGNQPQHF
d_gene: NA; abundance: NA; v_gene: TRBV11-2; j_gene: TRBJ2-1; CDR3nt: TGTGCCAGCACTTTACTAACCTACAATGAGCAGTTCTTC; CDR3aa: CASTLLTYNEQFF
d_gene: NA; abundance: NA; v_gene: TRBV5-1; j_gene: TRBJ1-1; CDR3nt: TGCGCCAGCAGCCTGAGGGTAGCCACTGAAGCTTTCTTT; CDR3aa: CASSLRVATEAFF
d_gene: TRBD2; abundance: NA; v_gene: TRBV6-1; j_gene: TRBJ2-3; CDR3nt: TGTGCCAGCATGGGGGCGGGGGGGCGCGGAGATACGCAGTATTTT; CDR3aa: CASMGAGGRGDTQYF
d_gene: TRBD2; abundance: NA; v_gene: TRBV11-2; j_gene: TRBJ2-7; CDR3nt: TGTGCCAGCAGCAACGGACTAGGCGACGAGCAGTACTTC; CDR3aa: CASSNGLGDEQYF
d_gene: NA; abundance: NA; v_gene: TRBV11-3; j_gene: TRBJ1-1; CDR3nt: TGTGCCAGCAGGGACCCTACAGGGACCACTGAAGCTTTCTTT; CDR3aa: CASRDPTGTTEAFF
d_gene: NA; abundance: NA; v_gene: TRBV20-1; j_gene: TRBJ1-5; CDR3nt: TGCAGTGCTAGAGTATCAGGGTACAATCAGCCCCAGCATTTT; CDR3aa: CSARVSGYNQPQHF
d_gene: TRBD1; abundance: few; v_gene: TRBV10-3; j_gene: TRBJ1-5; CDR3nt: TGTGCCATCAGCTCCGGGACAGGGGTTCAGCCCCAGCATTTT; CDR3aa: CAISSGTGVQPQHF
d_gene: NA; abundance: few; v_gene: TRBV27; j_gene: TRBJ2-4; CDR3nt: TGTGCCAGCAGTTTATCCCCGGGACGGCCGGCAGTTCAGTACTTC; CDR3aa: CASSLSPGRPAVQYF